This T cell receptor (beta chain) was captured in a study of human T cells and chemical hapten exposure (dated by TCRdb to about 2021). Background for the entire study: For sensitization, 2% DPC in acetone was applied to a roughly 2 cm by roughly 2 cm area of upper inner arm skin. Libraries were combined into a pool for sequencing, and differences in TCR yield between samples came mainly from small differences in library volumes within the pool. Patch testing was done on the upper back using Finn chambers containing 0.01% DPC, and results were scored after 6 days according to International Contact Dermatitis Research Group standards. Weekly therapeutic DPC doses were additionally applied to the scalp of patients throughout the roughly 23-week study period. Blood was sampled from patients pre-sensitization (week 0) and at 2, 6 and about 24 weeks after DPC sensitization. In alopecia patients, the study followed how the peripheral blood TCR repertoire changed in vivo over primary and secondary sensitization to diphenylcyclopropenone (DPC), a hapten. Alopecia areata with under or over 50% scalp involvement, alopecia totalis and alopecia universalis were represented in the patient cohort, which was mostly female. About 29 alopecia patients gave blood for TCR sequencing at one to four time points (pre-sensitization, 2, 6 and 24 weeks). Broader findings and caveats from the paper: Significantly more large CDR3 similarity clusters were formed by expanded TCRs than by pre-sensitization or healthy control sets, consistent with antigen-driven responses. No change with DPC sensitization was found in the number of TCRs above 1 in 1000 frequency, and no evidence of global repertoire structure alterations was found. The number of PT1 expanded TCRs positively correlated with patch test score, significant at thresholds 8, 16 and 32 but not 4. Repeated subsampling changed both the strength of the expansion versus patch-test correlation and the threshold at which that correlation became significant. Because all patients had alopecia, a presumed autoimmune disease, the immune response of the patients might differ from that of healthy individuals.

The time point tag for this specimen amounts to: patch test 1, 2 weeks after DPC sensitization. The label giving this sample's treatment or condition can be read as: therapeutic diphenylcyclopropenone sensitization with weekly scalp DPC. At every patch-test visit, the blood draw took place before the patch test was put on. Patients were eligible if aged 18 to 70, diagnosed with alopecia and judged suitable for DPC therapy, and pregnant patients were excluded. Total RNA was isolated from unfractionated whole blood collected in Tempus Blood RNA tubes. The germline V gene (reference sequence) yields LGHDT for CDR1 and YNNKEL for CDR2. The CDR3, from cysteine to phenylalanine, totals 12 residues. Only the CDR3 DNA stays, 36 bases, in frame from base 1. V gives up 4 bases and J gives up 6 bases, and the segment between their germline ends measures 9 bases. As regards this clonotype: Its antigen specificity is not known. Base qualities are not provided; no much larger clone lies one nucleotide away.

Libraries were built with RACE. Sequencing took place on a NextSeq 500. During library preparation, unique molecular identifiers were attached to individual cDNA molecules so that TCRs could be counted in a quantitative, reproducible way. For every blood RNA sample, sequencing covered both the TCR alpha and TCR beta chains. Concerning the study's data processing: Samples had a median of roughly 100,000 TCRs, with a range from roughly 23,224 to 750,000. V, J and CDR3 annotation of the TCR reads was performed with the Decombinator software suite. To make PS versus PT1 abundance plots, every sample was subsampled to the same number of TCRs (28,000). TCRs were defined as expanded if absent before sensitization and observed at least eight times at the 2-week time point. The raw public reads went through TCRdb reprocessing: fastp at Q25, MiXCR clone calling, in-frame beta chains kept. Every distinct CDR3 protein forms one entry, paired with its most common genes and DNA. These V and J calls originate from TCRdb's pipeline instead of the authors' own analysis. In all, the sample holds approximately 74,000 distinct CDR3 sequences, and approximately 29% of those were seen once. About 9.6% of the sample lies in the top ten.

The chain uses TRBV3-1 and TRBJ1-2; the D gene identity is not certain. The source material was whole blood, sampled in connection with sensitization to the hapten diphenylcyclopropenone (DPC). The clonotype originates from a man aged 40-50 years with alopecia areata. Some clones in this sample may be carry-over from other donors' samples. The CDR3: CASSLNRDGYTF. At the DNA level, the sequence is TGTGCCAGCAGCCTAAACAGAGATGGCTACACCTTC.